This TCR beta chain was captured by sequencing in a study of shared clonotypes between healthy human individuals. Concerning this clone itself: Its specificity is not known.

The CDR3 loop spans 17 amino acids. Per the germline V gene, CDR1 is SGHRS and CDR2 is YFSETQ. The V end lost 4 bases, the J end lost 5 bases, and 22 bases lay between the germline ends. Study findings and constraints: Sharing of clonotypes among donors was expected to vary with sequencing depth. Naive subsets typically showed greater estimated richness than memory subsets.

The table came from immunoSEQ multiplex PCR; TCRdb's copy has only in-frame clones and leaves some out. The repertoire holds about 2.1 million clones, with around 93% as singletons. Naive CD8 cells lacked CD45RO, underwent positive selection for CCR7 and left out terminally differentiated effector memory CD45RA+ cells. The donor cohort consisted entirely of Caucasian adults residing in Nashville, Tennessee. The V call is TRBV5-1, the J call TRBJ2-1; D remains ambiguous. The origin of this receptor is a man aged 18 to 30 in good health. Some clones in this sample may be carry-over from other donors' samples. The sample consisted of naive CD8+ T cells from PBMCs. In DNA, the CDR3 is TGCGCCAGCAGCGGCCGTCGGTTCGGCCGGGCCGACAATGAGCAGTTCTTC. Protein: CASSGRRFGRADNEQFF.